These T cell receptor beta chains were read from a single sample in a study of blood T cells in healthy people across ages. TCRdb called the 5' RACE reads again in MiXCR, with one record for every CDR3 protein. The table includes some 760,000 distinct CDR3 sequences, more than 20% detected once. This sample was also put to use in a study of T cells of mothers and their children.

Material for sequencing was blood. These receptors were collected from a boy younger than 18 in good health. CDR3s leave out the opening cysteine and the closing phenylalanine or tryptophan. The order of the fields is clone size, V gene, CDR3 protein. Clone size is given for some rows only: seen once, a few or many times, or a class if the clone is expanded.

- | TRBV10-3 | AISDADRGSYEQY
- | TRBV20-1 | SAKTGLPSLVGNTIY
- | TRBV6-5 | ASSFSRTDGYT
few | TRBV20-1 | SAYRGGPYNEQF
- | TRBV24-1 | ATVFNPGLAGRCEQY
- | TRBV6-2/TRBV6-3 | ASRGLLDQPLH
few | TRBV3-1 | ASSQDRLAGLQETQY
- | TRBV12-3/TRBV12-4 | ASSLVTSGGVGETQY
- | TRBV7-9 | ASSLAGTDEQY
- | TRBV20-1 | SAGSLAKNIQY
- | TRBV20-1 | SAGEKTNEKLF
few | TRBV12-3/TRBV12-4 | ASSRPNSYEQY
many | TRBV6-2/TRBV6-3 | ASSLRGLYEQY
few | TRBV7-2 | ASSDNRGLAREQY
- | TRBV28 | ASSSHASGYPQETQY
few | TRBV5-4 | ASRDGVTGGAKNIQY
few | TRBV12-3/TRBV12-4 | ASSRTLSTDTQY
- | TRBV9 | ASSRTGEVSYEQY
- | TRBV12-3/TRBV12-4 | ASSPPGSSRAQH
few | TRBV29-1 | SARDRELETQY
few | TRBV7-8 | ASSSHQNAEAF
few | TRBV28 | ASSLVEGRTQETQY
- | TRBV2 | ASTTGIELF
- | TRBV12-3/TRBV12-4 | ASATAGGVNGYT
- | TRBV12-3/TRBV12-4 | ASSVTGGASEQY
- | TRBV20-1 | SAVPGQGADGYT
- | TRBV7-9 | ASSLGQATY
- | TRBV11-2 | ASSDLFRSSYNEQF
few | TRBV7-2 | ASSLVDTYEQY
- | TRBV12-3/TRBV12-4 | ASSATAGAVNYEQY
- | TRBV3-1 | ASSPLEGLAGGLGEQY
- | TRBV12-3/TRBV12-4 | ASRSSENEQF
- | TRBV12-5 | ASGLGDRGHGQY
- | TRBV20-1 | SARDLSGRATDTQY
- | TRBV27 | ASSPRGEYGYT
- | TRBV6-1 | ASTTSGGVADTQY
- | TRBV6-5 | ASTGGAKNTGELF
few | TRBV7-3 | ASSLVAGGDNQPQH
- | TRBV12-3/TRBV12-4 | ASTKQGAVGNTIY